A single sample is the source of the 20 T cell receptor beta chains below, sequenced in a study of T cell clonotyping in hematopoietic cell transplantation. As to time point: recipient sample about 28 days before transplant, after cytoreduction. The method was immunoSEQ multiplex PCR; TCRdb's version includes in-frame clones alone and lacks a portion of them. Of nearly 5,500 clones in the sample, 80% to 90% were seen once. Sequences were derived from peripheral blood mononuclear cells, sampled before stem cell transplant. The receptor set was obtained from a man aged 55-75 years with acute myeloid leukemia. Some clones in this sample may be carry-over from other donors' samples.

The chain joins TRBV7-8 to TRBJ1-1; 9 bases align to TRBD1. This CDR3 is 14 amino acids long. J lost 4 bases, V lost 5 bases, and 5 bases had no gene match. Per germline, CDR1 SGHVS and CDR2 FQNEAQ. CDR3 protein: CASSLETGGTEAFF. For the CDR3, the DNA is TGTGCCAGCAGCCTAGAGACAGGGGGCACTGAAGCTTTCTTT.

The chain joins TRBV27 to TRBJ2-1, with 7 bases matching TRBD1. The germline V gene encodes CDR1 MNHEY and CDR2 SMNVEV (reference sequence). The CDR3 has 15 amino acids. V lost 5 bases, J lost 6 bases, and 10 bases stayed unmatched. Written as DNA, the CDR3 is TGTGCCAGCAGTCTCCGACAGGGATCAGGCAATGAGCAGTTCTTC. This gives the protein CASSLRQGSGNEQFF.

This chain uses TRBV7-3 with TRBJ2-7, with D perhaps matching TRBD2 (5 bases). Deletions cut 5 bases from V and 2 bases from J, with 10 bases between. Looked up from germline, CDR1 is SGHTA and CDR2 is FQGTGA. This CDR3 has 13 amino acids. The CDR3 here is CASSPGVTYEQYF. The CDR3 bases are TGTGCCAGCAGCCCCGGGGTGACCTACGAGCAGTACTTC.

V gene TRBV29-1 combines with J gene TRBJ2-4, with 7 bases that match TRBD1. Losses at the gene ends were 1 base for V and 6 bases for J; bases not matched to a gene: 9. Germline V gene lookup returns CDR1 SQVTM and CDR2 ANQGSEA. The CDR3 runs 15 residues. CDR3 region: CSVEGWTGDLNIQYF. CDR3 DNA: TGCAGCGTTGAAGGATGGACAGGCGACTTAAACATTCAGTACTTC.

The CDR3 bases are TGTGCCAGCAGCTTTTCAGGACAGATTAATGAAAAACTGTTTTTT. Amino acids: CASSFSGQINEKLFF. This sequence joins TRBV11-2 and TRBJ1-4; weak D call: TRBD1 (6 bases). The CDR3 length is 15 residues. The germline V gene encodes CDR1 SGHAT and CDR2 FQNNGV. Trimming pared 3 bases from V and 4 bases from J, leaving 12 bases between.

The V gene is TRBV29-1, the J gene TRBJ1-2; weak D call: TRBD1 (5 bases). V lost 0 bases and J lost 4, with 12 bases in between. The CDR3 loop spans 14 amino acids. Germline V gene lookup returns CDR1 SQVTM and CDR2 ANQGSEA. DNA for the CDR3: TGCAGCGTTGAAGATGGGGGGGTTGGCTATGGCTACACCTTC. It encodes CSVEDGGVGYGYTF.

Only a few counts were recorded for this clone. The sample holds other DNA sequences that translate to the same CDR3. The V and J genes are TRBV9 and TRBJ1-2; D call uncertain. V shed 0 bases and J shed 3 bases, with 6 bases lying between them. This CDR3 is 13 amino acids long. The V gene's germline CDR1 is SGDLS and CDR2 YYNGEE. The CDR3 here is CASSVGGDYGYTF. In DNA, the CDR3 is TGTGCCAGCAGCGTAGGTGGGGACTATGGCTACACCTTC.

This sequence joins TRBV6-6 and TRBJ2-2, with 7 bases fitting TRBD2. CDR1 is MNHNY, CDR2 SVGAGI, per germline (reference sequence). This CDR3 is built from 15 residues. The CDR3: CGSLGGGPNTGELFF. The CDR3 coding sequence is TGTGGGTCCTTGGGGGGAGGGCCCAACACCGGGGAGCTGTTTTTT.

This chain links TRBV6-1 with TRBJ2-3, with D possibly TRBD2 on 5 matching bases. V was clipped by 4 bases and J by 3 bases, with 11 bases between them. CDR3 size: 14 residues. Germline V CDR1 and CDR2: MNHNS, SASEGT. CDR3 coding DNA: TGTGCCAGCAGTGGTCAGCCGGGGACAGATACGCAGTATTTT. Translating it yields CASSGQPGTDTQYF.

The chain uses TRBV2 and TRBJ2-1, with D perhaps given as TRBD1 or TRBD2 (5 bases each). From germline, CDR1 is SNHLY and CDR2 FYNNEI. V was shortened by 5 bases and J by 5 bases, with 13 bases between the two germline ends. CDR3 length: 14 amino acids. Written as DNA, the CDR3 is TGTGCCAGCAGTCGCCAGGGAGCGGACAATGAGCAGTTCTTC. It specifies CASSRQGADNEQFF.

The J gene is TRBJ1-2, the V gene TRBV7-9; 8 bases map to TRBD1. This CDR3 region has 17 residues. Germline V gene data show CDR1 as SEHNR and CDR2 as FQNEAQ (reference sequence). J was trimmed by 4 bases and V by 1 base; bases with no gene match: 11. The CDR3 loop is CASSLERDRHLRYGYTF. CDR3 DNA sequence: TGTGCCAGCAGCTTAGAGAGGGACAGGCACCTCCGCTATGGCTACACCTTC.

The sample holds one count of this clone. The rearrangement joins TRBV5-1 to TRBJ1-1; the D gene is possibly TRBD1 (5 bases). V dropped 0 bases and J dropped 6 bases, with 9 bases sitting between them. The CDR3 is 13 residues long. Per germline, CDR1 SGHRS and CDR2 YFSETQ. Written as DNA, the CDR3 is TGCGCCAGCAGCTTGGCCTGGGGGGCTGAAGCTTTCTTT. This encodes CASSLAWGAEAFF.

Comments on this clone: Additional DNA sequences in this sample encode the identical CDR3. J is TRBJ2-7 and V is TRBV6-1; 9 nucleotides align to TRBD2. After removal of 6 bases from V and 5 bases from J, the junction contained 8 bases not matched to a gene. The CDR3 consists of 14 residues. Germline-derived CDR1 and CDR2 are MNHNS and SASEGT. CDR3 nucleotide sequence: TGTGCCAGCAGATTACTAGCGGGTGGTAACGAGCAGTACTTC. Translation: CASRLLAGGNEQYF.

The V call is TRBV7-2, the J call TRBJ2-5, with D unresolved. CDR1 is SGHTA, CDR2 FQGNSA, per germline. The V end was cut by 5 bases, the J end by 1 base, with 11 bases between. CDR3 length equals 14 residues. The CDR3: CASSPQSIQETQYF. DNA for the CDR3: TGTGCCAGCAGCCCCCAGAGTATCCAAGAGACCCAGTACTTC.

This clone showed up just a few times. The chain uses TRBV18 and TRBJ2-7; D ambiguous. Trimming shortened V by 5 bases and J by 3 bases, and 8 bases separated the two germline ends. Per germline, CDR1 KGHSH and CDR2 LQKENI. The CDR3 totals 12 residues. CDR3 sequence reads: CASSSTYYEQYF. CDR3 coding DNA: TGTGCCAGCTCATCAACCTACTACGAGCAGTACTTC. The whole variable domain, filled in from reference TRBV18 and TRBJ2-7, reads NAGVMQNPRHLVRRRGQEARLRCSPMKGHSHVYWYRQLPEEGLKFMVYLQKENIIDESGMPKERFSAEFPKEGPSILRIQQVVRGDSAAYFCASSSTYYEQYFGPGTRLTVT.

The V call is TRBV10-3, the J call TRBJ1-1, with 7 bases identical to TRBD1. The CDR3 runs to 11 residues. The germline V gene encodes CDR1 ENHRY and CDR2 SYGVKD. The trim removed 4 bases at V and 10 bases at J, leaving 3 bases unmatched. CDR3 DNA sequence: TGTGCCATCAGTGCTACAGGGGCAGCTTTCTTT. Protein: CAISATGAAFF.

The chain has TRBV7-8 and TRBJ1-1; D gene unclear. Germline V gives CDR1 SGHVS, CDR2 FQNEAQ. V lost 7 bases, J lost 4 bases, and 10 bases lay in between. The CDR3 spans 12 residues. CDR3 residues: CASTPSGTEAFF. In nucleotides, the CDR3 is TGTGCCAGCACACCTTCTGGCACTGAAGCTTTCTTT.

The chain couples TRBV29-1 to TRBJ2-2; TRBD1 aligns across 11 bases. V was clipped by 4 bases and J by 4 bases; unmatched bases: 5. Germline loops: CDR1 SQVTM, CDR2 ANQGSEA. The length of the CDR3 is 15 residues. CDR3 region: CSVADRGRITGELFF. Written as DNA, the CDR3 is TGCAGCGTTGCGGACAGGGGGCGTATCACCGGGGAGCTGTTTTTT.

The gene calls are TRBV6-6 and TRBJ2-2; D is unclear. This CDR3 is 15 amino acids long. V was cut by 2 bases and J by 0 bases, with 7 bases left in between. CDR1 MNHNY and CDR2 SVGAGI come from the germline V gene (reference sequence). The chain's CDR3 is CASSYEFANTGELFF. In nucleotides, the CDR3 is TGTGCCAGCAGTTACGAATTCGCGAACACCGGGGAGCTGTTTTTT.

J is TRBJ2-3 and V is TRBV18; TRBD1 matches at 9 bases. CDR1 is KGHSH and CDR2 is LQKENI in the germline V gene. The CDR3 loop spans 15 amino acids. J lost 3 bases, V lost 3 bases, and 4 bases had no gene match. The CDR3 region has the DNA TGTGCCAGCTCACCGTTACAGGGGGCAACAGATACGCAGTATTTT. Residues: CASSPLQGATDTQYF.